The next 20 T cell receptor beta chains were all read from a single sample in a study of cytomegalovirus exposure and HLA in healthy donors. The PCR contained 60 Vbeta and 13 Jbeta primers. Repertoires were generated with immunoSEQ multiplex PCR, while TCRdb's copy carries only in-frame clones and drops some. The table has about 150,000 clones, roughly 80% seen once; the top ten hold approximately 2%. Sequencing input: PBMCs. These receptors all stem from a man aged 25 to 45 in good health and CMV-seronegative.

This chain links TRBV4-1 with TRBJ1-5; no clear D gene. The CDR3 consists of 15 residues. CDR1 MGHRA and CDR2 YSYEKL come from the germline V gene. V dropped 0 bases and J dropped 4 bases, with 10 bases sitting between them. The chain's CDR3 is CASSQEPVENQPQHF. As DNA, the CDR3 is TGCGCCAGCAGCCAAGAACCGGTCGAGAATCAGCCCCAGCATTTT.

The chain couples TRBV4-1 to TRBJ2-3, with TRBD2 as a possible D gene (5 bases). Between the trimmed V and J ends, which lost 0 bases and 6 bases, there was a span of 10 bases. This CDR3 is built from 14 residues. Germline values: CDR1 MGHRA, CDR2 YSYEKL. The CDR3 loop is CASSQEPERDTQYF. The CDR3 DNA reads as TGCGCCAGCAGCCAAGAACCCGAGCGGGATACGCAGTATTTT.

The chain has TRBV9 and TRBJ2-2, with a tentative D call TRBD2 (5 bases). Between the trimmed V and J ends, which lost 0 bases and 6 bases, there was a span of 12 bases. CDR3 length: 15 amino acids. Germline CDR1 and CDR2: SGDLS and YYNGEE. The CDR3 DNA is TGTGCCAGCAGCGTAGGGCTAGCAGACGCCGGGGAGCTGTTTTTT. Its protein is CASSVGLADAGELFF.

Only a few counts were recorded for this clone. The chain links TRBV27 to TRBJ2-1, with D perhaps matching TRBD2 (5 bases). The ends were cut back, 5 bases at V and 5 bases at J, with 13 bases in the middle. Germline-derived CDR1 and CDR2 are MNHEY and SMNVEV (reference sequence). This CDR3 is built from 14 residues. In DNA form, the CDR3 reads TGTGCCAGCAGTCAGAGTTTAGCGAACAATGAGCAGTTCTTC. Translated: CASSQSLANNEQFF.

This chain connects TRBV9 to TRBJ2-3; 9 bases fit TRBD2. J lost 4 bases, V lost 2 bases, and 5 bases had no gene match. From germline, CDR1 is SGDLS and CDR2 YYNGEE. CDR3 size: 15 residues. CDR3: CASSVGTSWADTQYF. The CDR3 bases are TGTGCCAGCAGCGTCGGGACTAGCTGGGCAGATACGCAGTATTTT.

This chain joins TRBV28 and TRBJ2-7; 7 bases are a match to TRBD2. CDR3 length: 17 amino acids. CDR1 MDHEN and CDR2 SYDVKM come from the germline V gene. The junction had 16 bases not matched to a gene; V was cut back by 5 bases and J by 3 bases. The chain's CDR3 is CASSHVTGTTSNYEQYF. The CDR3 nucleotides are TGTGCCAGCAGTCACGTTACCGGGACTACATCTAACTACGAGCAGTACTTC.

The CDR3 DNA follows: TGTGCCAGCAACGATTTAGGGAGAATTCTGGCTTTGGCTGCCTACGAGCAGTACTTC. It yields the protein CASNDLGRILALAAYEQYF. The chain carries TRBV2 and TRBJ2-7; TRBD2 might be the D (5 bases). This CDR3 region has 19 residues. The germline V gene encodes CDR1 SNHLY and CDR2 FYNNEI. Between the trimmed V and J ends, which lost 7 bases and 2 bases, there was a span of 30 bases.

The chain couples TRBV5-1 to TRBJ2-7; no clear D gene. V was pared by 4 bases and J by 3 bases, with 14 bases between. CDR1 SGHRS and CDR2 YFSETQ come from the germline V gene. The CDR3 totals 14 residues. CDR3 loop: CASSPEMSDYEQYF. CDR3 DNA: TGCGCCAGCAGCCCCGAGATGAGTGACTACGAGCAGTACTTC.

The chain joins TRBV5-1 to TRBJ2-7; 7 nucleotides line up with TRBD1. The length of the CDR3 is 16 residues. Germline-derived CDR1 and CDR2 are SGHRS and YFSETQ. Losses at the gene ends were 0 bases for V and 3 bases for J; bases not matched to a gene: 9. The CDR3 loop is CASSLAYGQANYEQYF. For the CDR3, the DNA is TGCGCCAGCAGCTTGGCCTATGGACAGGCAAACTACGAGCAGTACTTC. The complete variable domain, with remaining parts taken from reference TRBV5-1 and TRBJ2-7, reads KAGVTQTPRYLIKTRGQQVTLSCSPISGHRSVSWYQQTPGQGLQFLFEYFSETQRNKGNFPGRFSGRQFSNSRSEMNVSTLELGDSALYLCASSLAYGQANYEQYFGPGTRLTVT.

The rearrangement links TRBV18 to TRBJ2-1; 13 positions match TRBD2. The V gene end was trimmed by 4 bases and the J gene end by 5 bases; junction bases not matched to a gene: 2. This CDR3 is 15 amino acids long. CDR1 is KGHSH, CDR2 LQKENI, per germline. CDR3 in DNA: TGTGCCAGCTCACTCGGACTAGCGGGGGACAATGAGCAGTTCTTC. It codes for CASSLGLAGDNEQFF.

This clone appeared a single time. CDR3 amino acids: CASSPQTSGRALSYNEQFF. The CDR3 nucleotides are TGTGCCAGCAGCCCGCAAACTAGCGGGAGGGCCTTGTCCTACAATGAGCAGTTCTTC. The chain joins TRBV7-3 to TRBJ2-1; 13 positions match TRBD2. The CDR3 totals 19 residues. CDR1 SGHTA and CDR2 FQGTGA come from the germline V gene. V gave up 5 bases and J gave up 1 base; unmatched junction bases: 11.

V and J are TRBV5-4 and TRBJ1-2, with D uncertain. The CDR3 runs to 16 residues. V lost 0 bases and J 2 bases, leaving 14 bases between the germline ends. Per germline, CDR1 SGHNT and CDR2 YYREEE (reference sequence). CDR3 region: CASSLAGRITNYGYTF. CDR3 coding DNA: TGTGCCAGCAGCTTGGCAGGAAGAATAACGAACTATGGCTACACCTTC.

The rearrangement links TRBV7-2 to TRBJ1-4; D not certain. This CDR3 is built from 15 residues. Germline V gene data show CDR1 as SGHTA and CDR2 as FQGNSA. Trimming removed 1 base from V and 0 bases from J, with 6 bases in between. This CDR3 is CASSLVATTNEKLFF. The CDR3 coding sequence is TGTGCCAGCAGCTTAGTGGCAACAACTAATGAAAAACTGTTTTTT.

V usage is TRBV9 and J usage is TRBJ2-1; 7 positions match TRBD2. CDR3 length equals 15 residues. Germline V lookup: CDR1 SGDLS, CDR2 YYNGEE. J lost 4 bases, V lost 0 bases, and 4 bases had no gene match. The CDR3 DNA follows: TGTGCCAGCAGCGTAGCTCCTAGCGGATACAATGAGCAGTTCTTC. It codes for CASSVAPSGYNEQFF.

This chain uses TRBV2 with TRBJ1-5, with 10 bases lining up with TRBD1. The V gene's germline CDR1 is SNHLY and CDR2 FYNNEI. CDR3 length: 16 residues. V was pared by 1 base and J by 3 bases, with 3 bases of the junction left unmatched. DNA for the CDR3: TGTGCCAGCAGTGAAGAGGGACAGGGGAACAATCAGCCCCAGCATTTT. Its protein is CASSEEGQGNNQPQHF.

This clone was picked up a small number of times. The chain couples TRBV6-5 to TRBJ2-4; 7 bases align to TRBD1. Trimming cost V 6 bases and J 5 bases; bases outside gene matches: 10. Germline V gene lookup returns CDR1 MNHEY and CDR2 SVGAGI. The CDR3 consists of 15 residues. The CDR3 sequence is CASRDMGQRENIQYF. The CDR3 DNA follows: TGTGCCAGCAGAGACATGGGACAGAGAGAAAACATTCAGTACTTC.

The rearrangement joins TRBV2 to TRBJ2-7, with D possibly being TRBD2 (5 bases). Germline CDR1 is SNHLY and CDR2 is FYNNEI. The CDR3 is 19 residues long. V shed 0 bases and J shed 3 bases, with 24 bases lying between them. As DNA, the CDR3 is TGTGCCAGCAGTGAAGCTTTCAAAGCGGCGGGCGGCAGGTTCTACGAGCAGTACTTC. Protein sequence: CASSEAFKAAGGRFYEQYF.

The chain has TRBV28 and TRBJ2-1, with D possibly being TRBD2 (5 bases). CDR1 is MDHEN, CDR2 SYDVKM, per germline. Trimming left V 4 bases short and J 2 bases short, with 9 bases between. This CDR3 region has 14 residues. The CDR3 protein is CASSSGTTYNEQFF. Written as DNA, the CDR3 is TGTGCCAGCAGTTCGGGAACCACCTACAATGAGCAGTTCTTC.

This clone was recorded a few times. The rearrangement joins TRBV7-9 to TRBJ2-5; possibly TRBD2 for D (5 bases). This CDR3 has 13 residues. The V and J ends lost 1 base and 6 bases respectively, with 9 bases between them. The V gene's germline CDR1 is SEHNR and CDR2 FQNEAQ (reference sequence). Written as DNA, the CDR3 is TGTGCCAGCAGCTTAGAACCGGGGAAGACCCAGTACTTC. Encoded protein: CASSLEPGKTQYF.

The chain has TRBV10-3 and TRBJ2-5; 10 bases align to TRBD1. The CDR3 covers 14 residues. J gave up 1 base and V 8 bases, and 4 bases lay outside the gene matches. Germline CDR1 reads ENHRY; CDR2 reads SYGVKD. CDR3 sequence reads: CAIGGQGRQETQYF. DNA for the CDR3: TGTGCCATCGGGGGACAGGGGCGCCAAGAGACCCAGTACTTC.